This section outlines one TCR beta chain sequence together with its context. The antigen remains unidentified. A second about 6 to 12 cycle PCR used barcoded and J-beta primers. TCRdb re-called the 5' RACE reads through MiXCR, storing one row per CDR3 protein. In the table there are 2 million or so distinct CDR3 sequences, about 50% of which are singletons. This entry belongs to a study of blood T cells in healthy people across ages. General study points: Any conclusive comparison of naive versus antigen-experienced cells was prevented by using unsorted PBMCs.

The CDR3 has 14 amino acids. The germline V and J ends were trimmed by 4 bases and 11 bases, with 21 bases remaining between them. Per germline, CDR1 SGDLS and CDR2 YYNGEE. The sample taken for sequencing was blood. The V and J genes are TRBV9 and TRBJ2-5; unclear D gene. The sequence came from a woman aged 40 to 49 in good health. The CDR3 loop reads CASSSRPEPNEQYF. The CDR3 region has the DNA TGTGCCAGCAGCTCCAGACCCGAACCGAATGAGCAGTACTTC.